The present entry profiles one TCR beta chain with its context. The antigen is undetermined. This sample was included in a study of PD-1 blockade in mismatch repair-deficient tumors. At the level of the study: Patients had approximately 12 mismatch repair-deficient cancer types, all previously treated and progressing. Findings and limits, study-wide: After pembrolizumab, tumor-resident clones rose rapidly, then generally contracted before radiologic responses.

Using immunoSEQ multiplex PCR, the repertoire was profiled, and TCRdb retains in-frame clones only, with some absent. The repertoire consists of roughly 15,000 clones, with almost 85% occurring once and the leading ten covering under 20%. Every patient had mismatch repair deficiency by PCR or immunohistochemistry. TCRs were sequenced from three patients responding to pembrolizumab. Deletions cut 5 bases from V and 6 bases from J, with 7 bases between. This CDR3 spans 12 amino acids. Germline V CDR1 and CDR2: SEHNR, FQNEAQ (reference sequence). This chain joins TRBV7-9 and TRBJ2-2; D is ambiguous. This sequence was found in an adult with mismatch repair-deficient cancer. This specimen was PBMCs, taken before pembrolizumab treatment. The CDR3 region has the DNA TGTGCCAGCAGCCCCCGGCCCGGGGAGCTGTTTTTT. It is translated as CASSPRPGELFF.